Listed here are 7 T cell receptor beta chains from one sample, sequenced in a study of blood T cells in healthy people across ages. Next came a second PCR, run for roughly 7 to 12 cycles, which used a sample-barcoded 5' primer along with a J-beta primer mix. Each CDR3 protein gets one entry after TCRdb re-called the 5' RACE reads with MiXCR. The data show almost 800,000 distinct CDR3 sequences, roughly 50% seen once. The source material was blood. Receptors were obtained from a man younger than 40 in good health.

The V call is TRBV4-2, the J call TRBJ1-4, with 7 bases that match TRBD1. Looked up from germline, CDR1 is LGHNA and CDR2 is YNFKEQ. Trimming at V came to 0 bases and at J to 6 bases, leaving 4 bases not matched to a gene. CDR3 length: 15 amino acids. The CDR3 region is CASSQEGGTDEKLFF. Here the CDR3 DNA reads TGTGCCAGCAGCCAAGAAGGTGGGACAGATGAAAAACTGTTTTTT.

This clonotype was seen a few times. V usage is TRBV29-1 and J usage is TRBJ2-1; 8 nucleotides agree with TRBD2. The V gene end was trimmed by 4 bases and the J gene end by 7 bases; junction bases not matched to a gene: 12. The CDR3 has 15 amino acids. Per germline, CDR1 SQVTM and CDR2 ANQGSEA. CDR3 DNA sequence: TGCAGCGTTGCCTTGGCGAGACTAGCGTCTAATGAGCAGTTCTTC. Translation gives CSVALARLASNEQFF.

This clonotype was observed a few times. V and J are TRBV5-1 and TRBJ2-1; 9 bases align to TRBD1. The CDR3 sequence is 14 residues long. Trimming removed 7 bases from V and 9 bases from J; junction bases left unmatched: 11. Germline-derived CDR1 and CDR2 are SGHRS and YFSETQ. The chain's CDR3 is CASEKRTGAGEQFF. As DNA, the CDR3 is TGCGCCAGCGAGAAAAGGACAGGGGCCGGTGAGCAGTTCTTC.

The V and J genes are TRBV2 and TRBJ2-1; maybe TRBD2 (5 bases). The CDR3 has 13 amino acids. V gave up 4 bases and J gave up 5 bases, with 9 bases separating them. CDR1 and CDR2 (germline): SNHLY, FYNNEI. This chain's CDR3 is CASSVETNNEQFF. CDR3 DNA sequence: TGTGCCAGCAGTGTCGAGACTAACAATGAGCAGTTCTTC.

Note on this clonotype: One junction end disagrees with the germline gene, perhaps due to a read error. The chain has TRBV2 and TRBJ2-4; D might be TRBD2 (5 bases). This CDR3 contains 14 residues. From germline, CDR1 is SNHLY and CDR2 FYNNEI. CDR3 nucleotide sequence: TGTGCCAGCGTCTCCGGCCTAGCCAAAAACGTTCAGTACTTC. Amino acids: CASVSGLAKNVQYF.

The chain uses TRBV28 and TRBJ2-1; D perhaps matches TRBD2 (6 bases). Trimming cost V 7 bases and J 3 bases, with 13 bases left between them. In germline, CDR1 is MDHEN, CDR2 SYDVKM. The CDR3 loop spans 14 amino acids. CDR3 sequence: CASKPAGNYNEQFF. CDR3 in DNA: TGTGCCAGCAAGCCCGCGGGAAACTACAATGAGCAGTTCTTC.

The chain combines TRBV9 with TRBJ2-7; 12 bases match TRBD2. V was pared by 0 bases and J by 2 bases, with 3 bases of the junction left unmatched. The CDR3 extends over 16 amino acids. Per germline, CDR1 SGDLS and CDR2 YYNGEE. In nucleotides, the CDR3 is TGTGCCAGCAGCGTAGCTAGCGGGGGGGCAACCTACGAGCAGTACTTC. This translates into CASSVASGGATYEQYF.